The next 8 T cell receptor beta chains were all read from a single sample in a study of OX40 agonist ivuxolimab in advanced cancers. Library preparation employed the immunoSEQ multiplex PCR assay. Sourced from immuneACCESS, this table was stored by TCRdb with only in-frame sequences that have V and J called. A share of the clones is absent; for the studies checked, an unresolved V gene accounts for under half, and the remainder has no known explanation. The sample table holds 85,000 to 130,000 clones, of which 90% were seen once. The leading ten clones occupy more than 0.25% of the sample. Sequences were derived from CD4+ or CD8+ T cells sorted from blood, sampled in a trial of the OX40 agonist ivuxolimab. The receptors were gathered from an adult with an advanced solid tumor such as melanoma, head and neck, liver or kidney cancer.

The V call is TRBV5-1, the J call TRBJ1-6, with a possible D match to TRBD1 (6 bases). Germline V gene lookup returns CDR1 SGHRS and CDR2 YFSETQ. Trimming took 4 bases from V and 6 from J, leaving 11 bases between them. The length of the CDR3 is 14 residues. The CDR3 spells CASSLGQINSPLHF. The CDR3 coding sequence is TGCGCCAGCAGCCTCGGACAGATTAATTCACCCCTCCACTTT.

The rearrangement links TRBV27 to TRBJ1-5; perhaps TRBD1 as D (6 bases). Trimming cost V 8 bases and J 7 bases, with 21 bases left between them. CDR3 length: 15 amino acids. Germline V lookup: CDR1 MNHEY, CDR2 SMNVEV (reference sequence). The CDR3 reads CASAPPGTRNQPQHF. The DNA of the CDR3 is TGTGCCAGCGCGCCCCCCGGGACACGAAACCAGCCCCAGCATTTT.

The chain recombines TRBV28 with TRBJ1-6, with 8 bases that match TRBD1. The CDR3 is 14 residues long. Germline CDR1 is MDHEN and CDR2 is SYDVKM. Losses at the gene ends were 7 bases for V and 7 bases for J; bases not matched to a gene: 6. Here the CDR3 DNA reads TGTGCCAGCACCCAGGGGGCTTCGAATTCACCCCTCCACTTT. Its protein is CASTQGASNSPLHF.

V usage is TRBV27 and J usage is TRBJ2-7; TRBD2 aligns across 10 bases. The CDR3 runs 15 residues. With V trimmed by 9 bases and J by 5 bases, 13 bases remained unmatched. Germline loops: CDR1 MNHEY, CDR2 SMNVEV (reference sequence). The CDR3 sequence: CASRKRLAGDNEQYF. The CDR3 DNA sequence: TGTGCCAGTCGGAAACGTCTAGCGGGAGATAACGAGCAGTACTTC.

J is TRBJ2-7 and V is TRBV28, with a tentative D call TRBD2 (5 bases). Trimming left V 10 bases short and J 3 bases short, with 16 bases between. The CDR3 totals 13 residues. CDR1 and CDR2 (germline): MDHEN, SYDVKM. CDR3 DNA: TGTGCCAATACGGACTGGGTAGACTACGAGCAGTACTTC. It is translated as CANTDWVDYEQYF.

As to this clone: Sequence at one end of the junction differs from germline and may be a read error. The gene calls are TRBV28 and TRBJ1-2, with D possibly TRBD1 on 6 matching bases. Germline loops: CDR1 MDHEN, CDR2 SYDVKM. This CDR3 comprises 11 residues. CDR3 protein: CASSYRDFHFF. In nucleotides, the CDR3 is TGTGCCAGCAGTTACAGGGACTTCCACTTTTTC.

V usage is TRBV27 and J usage is TRBJ2-3, with D possibly matching TRBD2 (5 bases). The CDR3 loop spans 15 amino acids. CDR1 MNHEY and CDR2 SMNVEV come from the germline V gene (reference sequence). Trimming removed 1 base from V and 5 bases from J, with 13 bases in between. The CDR3 region has the DNA TGTGCCAGCAGTTTATTTATGAGGGCCGAAGATACGCAGTATTTT. Amino acid sequence: CASSLFMRAEDTQYF.

This clone has more than one count but fewer than ten. The chain joins TRBV4-2 to TRBJ2-6; D gene unclear. Germline V gives CDR1 LGHNA, CDR2 YNFKEQ. V lost 4 bases to trimming and J lost 0 bases, with 7 bases between them. The CDR3 contains 15 residues. The chain's CDR3 is CASSPGPSGANVLTF. CDR3 sequence (DNA): TGTGCCAGCAGCCCCGGTCCCTCTGGGGCCAACGTCCTGACTTTC.